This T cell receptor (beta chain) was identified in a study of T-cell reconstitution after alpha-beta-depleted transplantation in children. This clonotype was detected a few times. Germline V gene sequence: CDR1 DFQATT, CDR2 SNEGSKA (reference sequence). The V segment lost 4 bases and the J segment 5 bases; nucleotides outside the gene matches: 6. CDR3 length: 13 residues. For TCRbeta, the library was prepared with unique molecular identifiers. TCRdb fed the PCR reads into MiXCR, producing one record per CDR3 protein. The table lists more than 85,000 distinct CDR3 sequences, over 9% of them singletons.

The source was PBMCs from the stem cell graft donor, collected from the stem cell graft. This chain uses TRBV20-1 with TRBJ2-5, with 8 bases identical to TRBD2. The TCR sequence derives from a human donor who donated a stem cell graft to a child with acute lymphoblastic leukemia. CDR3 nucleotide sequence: TGCAGTGCTAATCGGGAGGGGGGGGAGACCCAGTACTTC. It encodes CSANREGGETQYF.